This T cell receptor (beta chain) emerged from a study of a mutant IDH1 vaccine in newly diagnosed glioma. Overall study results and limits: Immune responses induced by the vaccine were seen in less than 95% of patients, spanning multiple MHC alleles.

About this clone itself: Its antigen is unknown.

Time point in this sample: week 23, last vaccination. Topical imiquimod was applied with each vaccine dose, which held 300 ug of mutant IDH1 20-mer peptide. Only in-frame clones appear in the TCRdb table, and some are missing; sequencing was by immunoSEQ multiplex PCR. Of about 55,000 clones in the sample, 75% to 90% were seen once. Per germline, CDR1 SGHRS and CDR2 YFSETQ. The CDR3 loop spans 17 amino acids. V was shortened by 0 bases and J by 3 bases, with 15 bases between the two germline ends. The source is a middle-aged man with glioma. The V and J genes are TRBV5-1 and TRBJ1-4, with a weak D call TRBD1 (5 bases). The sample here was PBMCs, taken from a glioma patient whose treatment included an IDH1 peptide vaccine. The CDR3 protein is CASSLEARGTSNEKLFF. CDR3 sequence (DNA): TGCGCCAGCAGCTTGGAAGCCCGCGGGACCTCTAATGAAAAACTGTTTTTT.